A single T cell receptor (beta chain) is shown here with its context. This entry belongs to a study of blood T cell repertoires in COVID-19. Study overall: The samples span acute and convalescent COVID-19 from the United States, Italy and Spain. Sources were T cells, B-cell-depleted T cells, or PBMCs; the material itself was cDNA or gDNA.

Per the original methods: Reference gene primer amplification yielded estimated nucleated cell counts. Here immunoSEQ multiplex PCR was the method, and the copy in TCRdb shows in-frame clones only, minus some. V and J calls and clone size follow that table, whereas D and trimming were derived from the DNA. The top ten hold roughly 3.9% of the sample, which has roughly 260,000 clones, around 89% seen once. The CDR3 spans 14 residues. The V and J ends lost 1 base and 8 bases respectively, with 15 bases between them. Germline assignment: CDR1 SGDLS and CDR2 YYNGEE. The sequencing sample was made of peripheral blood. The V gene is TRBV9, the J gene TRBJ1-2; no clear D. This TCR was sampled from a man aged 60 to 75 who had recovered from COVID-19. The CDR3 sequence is CASSVTTGLEGYTF. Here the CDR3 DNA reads TGTGCCAGCAGCGTAACCACGGGGTTGGAAGGCTACACCTTC. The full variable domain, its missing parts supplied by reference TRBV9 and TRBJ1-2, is DSGVTQTPKHLITATGQRVTLRCSPRSGDLSVYWYQQSLDQGLQFLIQYYNGEERAKGNILERFSAQQFPDLHSELNLSSLELGDSALYFCASSVTTGLEGYTFGSGTRLTVV.